What follows are 23 T cell receptor beta chains derived from one specimen sequenced in a study of blood T cells in healthy people across ages. For the second PCR, which ran for roughly 6 to 11 cycles, a sample-barcoded 5' primer and a J-beta primer mix were used. From the 5' RACE reads, TCRdb called clonotypes with MiXCR, one entry per CDR3 protein. The sample shows over 500,000 distinct CDR3 sequences, about 29% of them seen only once. The data also belong to a second study, concerning T cells of mothers and their children.

Sequencing was performed on blood. The receptors here all came from a boy aged 2 to 10 in good health.

The sample holds a few counts of this clonotype. The genes are TRBV9 and TRBJ2-5, with D perhaps TRBD1 or TRBD2 (5 bases each). This CDR3 is 14 amino acids long. V gave up 3 bases and J gave up 1 base, with 10 bases separating them. Germline V gene lookup returns CDR1 SGDLS and CDR2 YYNGEE. CDR3: CASSATGTQETQYF. The CDR3 DNA is TGTGCCAGCAGCGCCACCGGGACCCAAGAGACCCAGTACTTC.

This clonotype was observed a few times. This sequence joins TRBV12-3 or TRBV12-4 and TRBJ1-1; D call uncertain. The CDR3 consists of 12 residues. The V and J ends lost 0 bases and 6 bases respectively, with 5 bases between them. The CDR3 region is CASSLARAEAFF. The CDR3 bases are TGTGCCAGCAGTTTAGCTCGGGCTGAAGCTTTCTTT.

This clonotype was seen a few times. The rearrangement uses TRBV7-8 and TRBJ2-5, with TRBD2 matching over 9 bases. The CDR3 totals 15 residues. Per germline, CDR1 SGHVS and CDR2 FQNEAQ. The junction had 5 bases not matched to a gene; V was cut back by 2 bases and J by 4 bases. CDR3 amino acids: CASSLLSGSGETQYF. The CDR3 DNA follows: TGTGCCAGCAGCTTACTTAGCGGGAGCGGAGAGACCCAGTACTTC.

The chain joins TRBV14 to TRBJ2-7; no clear D. This CDR3 has 16 residues. V was pared by 3 bases and J by 0 bases, with 15 bases between. CDR1 and CDR2 from the germline V gene are SGHDN and FVKESK. DNA of the CDR3: TGTGCCAGCAGCCATTACCCCAGGAGCGCCTCCTACGAGCAGTACTTC. Its translation: CASSHYPRSASYEQYF.

J is TRBJ2-5 and V is TRBV20-1; a weak D match, TRBD2 (5 bases). V shed 7 bases and J shed 7 bases, with 13 bases lying between them. The CDR3 contains 11 residues. In germline, CDR1 is DFQATT, CDR2 SNEGSKA (reference sequence). In nucleotides, the CDR3 is TGCAGTGTCCACGCAGGAGGGACCCAGTACTTC. Its translation: CSVHAGGTQYF.

This clonotype was counted between two and nine times. V usage is TRBV29-1 and J usage is TRBJ2-6; 9 bases fit TRBD1. The CDR3 is 18 residues long. Looked up from germline, CDR1 is SQVTM and CDR2 is ANQGSEA. V gave up 6 bases and J gave up 0 bases; unmatched junction bases: 12. The CDR3 DNA sequence: TGCAGCGTAGCTCTTCCGGGACAGGGAAGCTCTGGGGCCAACGTCCTGACTTTC. Amino acid sequence: CSVALPGQGSSGANVLTF.

The gene calls are TRBV11-3 and TRBJ2-2; unclear D gene. The CDR3 is 13 amino acids. Trimming removed 5 bases from V and 7 bases from J, with 11 bases in between. CDR1 and CDR2 from the germline V gene are SGHNT and YENEEA. The DNA for the CDR3 is TGTGCCAGCAGCCCCCAGCCGAACGGGGAGCTGTTTTTT. This translates into CASSPQPNGELFF.

V gene TRBV7-8 combines with J gene TRBJ1-1; D gene ambiguous. This CDR3 contains 14 residues. Germline loops: CDR1 SGHVS, CDR2 FQNEAQ. With 7 bases removed from V and 0 bases from J, the gap between germline ends came to 12 bases. CDR3 amino acids: CASTVEVMNTEAFF. CDR3 DNA sequence: TGTGCCAGCACCGTCGAAGTAATGAACACTGAAGCTTTCTTT.

This clonotype has only a few counts. This chain connects TRBV7-9 to TRBJ2-5; D remains ambiguous. Germline V CDR1 and CDR2: SEHNR, FQNEAQ (reference sequence). The CDR3 length is 13 residues. V lost 4 bases and J lost 2, with 8 bases in between. This CDR3 reads CASSSSRQETQYF. Here the CDR3 DNA reads TGTGCCAGCAGCTCGTCCCGGCAAGAGACCCAGTACTTC.

This chain uses TRBV30 with TRBJ1-2; 7 bases line up with TRBD1. Trimming removed 4 bases from V and 2 bases from J; junction bases left unmatched: 10. The CDR3 extends over 15 amino acids. Germline values: CDR1 GTSNPN, CDR2 SVGIG (reference sequence). CDR3 in DNA: TGTGCCTGGAATATTGCGACAGGGCGAAACTATGGCTACACCTTC. Amino acid sequence: CAWNIATGRNYGYTF.

This chain uses TRBV3-1 with TRBJ2-7, with 13 bases identical to TRBD2. The CDR3 has 16 residues. Germline V CDR1 and CDR2: LGHDT, YNNKEL (reference sequence). J was trimmed by 2 bases and V by 1 base; bases with no gene match: 2. CDR3 residues: CASSQGLAGGTYEQYF. CDR3 sequence (DNA): TGTGCCAGCAGCCAAGGACTAGCGGGAGGAACCTACGAGCAGTACTTC.

As to this clonotype: The CDR3 does not end in the conserved phenylalanine or tryptophan, so this is likely a read error. The CDR3 loop is CASRPFRGERKNIQYL. The CDR3 DNA reads as TGTGCCAGCAGGCCCTTTAGGGGGGAACGTAAAAACATTCAGTACCTC. This chain joins TRBV28 and TRBJ2-4; D assignment may be TRBD1 or TRBD2 (6 bases each). Trimming shortened V by 6 bases and J by 4 bases, and 19 bases separated the two germline ends. CDR3 length: 16 residues. The germline CDR1 and CDR2 sequences are MDHEN and SYDVKM.

The genes are TRBV6-4 and TRBJ1-1; 7 nucleotides align to TRBD1. The CDR3 is 15 amino acids. The germline gives CDR1 MRHNA, CDR2 SNTAGT. V dropped 6 bases and J dropped 5; count of bases not matched to a gene: 12. CDR3 in DNA: TGTGCCAGCAGACCCACCAAGGGGGCTTATACTGAAGCTTTCTTT. Residues: CASRPTKGAYTEAFF.

In regard to this clonotype: A read error may account for a junction end that differs from germline. The J gene is TRBJ2-5, the V gene TRBV6-5; D may be TRBD2 (6 bases). TRBJ2-7 explains the end of the DNA better; the J call may be wrong. The CDR3 length is 16 residues. Per the germline V gene, CDR1 is MNHEY and CDR2 is SVGAGI. CDR3 sequence (DNA): TGCGCCAGCAGTTCCCTCAGCGGGTGGGGGGCCTACGAGCAGTACTTC. This translates into CASSSLSGWGAYEQYF.

This clonotype was seen more than once but under ten times. The germline gene is not matched at one end of the junction; a read error may be the cause. The chain combines TRBV7-2 with TRBJ1-4; D remains ambiguous. The CDR3 extends over 13 amino acids. From germline, CDR1 is SGHTA and CDR2 FQGNSA. The CDR3 here is CAGSLEWSEKLFF. DNA of the CDR3: TGTGCCGGCAGCTTAGAATGGTCTGAAAAACTGTTTTTT.

To note about this clonotype: Compared with germline, one end of the junction differs, possibly owing to a read error. The chain employs TRBV20-1 and TRBJ1-1; the D gene is possibly TRBD1 (6 bases). Germline V gives CDR1 DFQATT, CDR2 SNEGSKA (reference sequence). CDR3 size: 15 residues. The CDR3 reads CSARDSRGRGTEALF. The CDR3 DNA reads as TGCAGTGCTAGAGATAGTCGGGGTAGGGGGACTGAAGCTCTCTTT.

This chain links TRBV2 with TRBJ1-1; no firm D call. There are 15 residues in the CDR3. V was trimmed by 2 bases and J by 2 bases, leaving 12 bases between them. Germline V lookup: CDR1 SNHLY, CDR2 FYNNEI. This CDR3 is CASSESPTGNTEAFF. The CDR3 DNA reads TGTGCCAGCAGTGAATCTCCGACGGGAAACACTGAAGCTTTCTTT.

This clonotype has just a few counts. The rearrangement uses TRBV10-3 and TRBJ2-7; a weak D match, TRBD2 (10 bases). This CDR3 is built from 18 residues. The V end was cut by 10 bases, the J end by 4 bases, with 32 bases between. Per the germline V gene, CDR1 is ENHRY and CDR2 is SYGVKD. Here the CDR3 reads CATLGQGDRTSGPYEQYF. The CDR3 DNA reads as TGTGCCACCCTGGGACAGGGTGATAGGACTAGCGGCCCGTACGAGCAGTACTTC.

There are a few counts of this clonotype. The chain joins TRBV20-1 to TRBJ2-1, with TRBD2 identical over 11 bases. With V trimmed by 6 bases and J by 4 bases, 5 bases remained unmatched. The CDR3 is made up of 14 amino acids. Germline assignment: CDR1 DFQATT and CDR2 SNEGSKA (reference sequence). CDR3 sequence: CSASTSGIYNEQFF. CDR3 nucleotide sequence: TGCAGTGCATCGACTAGCGGGATTTACAATGAGCAGTTCTTC.

The V call is TRBV7-6, the J call TRBJ2-5, with D possibly being TRBD2 (5 bases). The J call is uncertain, as TRBJ2-7 better fits the DNA end. CDR3 length: 15 residues. Germline-derived CDR1 and CDR2 are SGHVS and FNYEAQ. CDR3 sequence reads: CASSFSPEGIYEQYF. DNA for the CDR3: TGTGCCAGCAGCTTTAGCCCCGAGGGTATCTACGAGCAGTACTTC.

This rearrangement joins TRBV20-1 to TRBJ2-4, with TRBD2 matching over 7 bases. In germline, CDR1 is DFQATT, CDR2 SNEGSKA (reference sequence). The CDR3 extends over 15 amino acids. After removal of 0 bases from V and 7 bases from J, the junction contained 9 bases not matched to a gene. CDR3 region: CSARDIEGGSNIQYF. The CDR3 DNA follows: TGCAGTGCTAGAGATATTGAGGGAGGGTCGAACATTCAGTACTTC.

J is TRBJ2-3 and V is TRBV15, with D maybe TRBD2 (5 bases). The length of the CDR3 is 16 residues. Germline CDR1 LNHNV, CDR2 YYDKDF (reference sequence). Trimming shortened V by 1 base and J by 5 bases, and 16 bases separated the two germline ends. CDR3 sequence (DNA): TGTGCCACCAGCAGAGGGTGGGCGCCACTAGGAGATACGCAGTATTTT. It specifies CATSRGWAPLGDTQYF.

The V and J genes are TRBV14 and TRBJ1-1; D ambiguous. The germline gives CDR1 SGHDN, CDR2 FVKESK. Deletions cut 4 bases from V and 0 bases from J, with 12 bases between. There are 15 residues in the CDR3. CDR3 DNA: TGTGCCAGCAGCCTAAACAGAGTCATGAACACTGAAGCTTTCTTT. Residues: CASSLNRVMNTEAFF.